The present TCR beta chain was sequenced within a study of blood T cell repertoires in COVID-19. Study background: COVID-19 samples collected from the United States, Italy and Spain covered acute and convalescent phases. In each case, the material was cDNA or gDNA derived from T cells, B-cell-depleted T cells, or PBMCs.

As originally analysed: It was from reference gene primer amplification that nucleated cell counts were estimated. Clones were sequenced by immunoSEQ multiplex PCR, and TCRdb holds only the in-frame ones, with some missing. V and J calls and clone size are copied from that table; D and trimming were computed from the DNA. Seen here are some 250,000 clones, 88% observed once, and the top ten hold 0.7%. Trimming pared 2 bases from V and 1 base from J, leaving 10 bases between. Per the germline V gene, CDR1 is MDHEN and CDR2 is SYDVKM. The CDR3 has 15 residues. The sample consisted of peripheral blood. The receptor's source is a human donor in a cohort sampled during active COVID-19. The gene calls are TRBV28 and TRBJ2-3; D possibly corresponds to TRBD2 (6 bases). The CDR3 bases are TGTGCCAGCAGTTTAGCGGGGAGAGGCACAGATACGCAGTATTTT. Protein product: CASSLAGRGTDTQYF.